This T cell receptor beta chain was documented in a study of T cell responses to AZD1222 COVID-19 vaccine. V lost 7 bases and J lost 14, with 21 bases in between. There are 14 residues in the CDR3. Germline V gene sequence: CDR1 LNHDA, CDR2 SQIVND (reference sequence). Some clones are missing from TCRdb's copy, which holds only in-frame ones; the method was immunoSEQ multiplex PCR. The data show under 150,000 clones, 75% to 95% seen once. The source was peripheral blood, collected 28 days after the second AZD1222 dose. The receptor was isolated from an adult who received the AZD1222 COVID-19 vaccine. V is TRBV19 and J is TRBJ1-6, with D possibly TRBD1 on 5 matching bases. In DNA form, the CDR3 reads TGTGCCAGTACCCAAGGTCAGGGATCCCCCACCCTCCACTTT. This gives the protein CASTQGQGSPTLHF.